Shown below are 17 T cell receptor beta chains from a single sample sequenced in a study of PD-L1 blockade in urothelial cancer. Clones were read by immunoSEQ multiplex PCR, and TCRdb kept only the in-frame ones, dropping some. This sample yields under 35,000 clones, of which 89% are seen a single time; 6.5% to 8% belongs to the top ten. Described time point: peripheral blood 6 weeks after treatment start. The source material was PBMCs, sampled around atezolizumab (anti-PD-L1) treatment. Every receptor here comes from a man aged 80 or over with urothelial cancer.

The chain couples TRBV15 to TRBJ2-7, with a possible D match to TRBD2 (6 bases). The CDR3 contains 14 residues. The germline gives CDR1 LNHNV, CDR2 YYDKDF (reference sequence). Trimming took off 0 bases at V and 2 bases at J, with 8 bases between the two ends. The CDR3 DNA reads TGTGCCACCAGCAGAGATAGCGGTCCCTACGAGCAGTACTTC. It is translated as CATSRDSGPYEQYF. Supplemented by reference TRBV15 and TRBJ2-7, the full variable domain reads DAMVIQNPRYQVTQFGKPVTLSCSQTLNHNVMYWYQQKSSQAPKLLFHYYDKDFNNEADTPDNFQSRRPNTSFCFLDIRSPGLGDTAMYLCATSRDSGPYEQYFGPGTRLTVT.

The chain combines TRBV28 with TRBJ2-1, with 10 bases lining up with TRBD1. The trim removed 6 bases at V and 4 bases at J, leaving 6 bases unmatched. Germline lookup yields CDR1 MDHEN and CDR2 SYDVKM. This CDR3 has 15 amino acids. The CDR3 DNA reads as TGTGCCAGCAGCCCATCGGGACAGGGGTACAATGAGCAGTTCTTC. It is translated as CASSPSGQGYNEQFF.

This chain connects TRBV10-3 to TRBJ1-1, with 8 bases identical to TRBD1. The CDR3 consists of 12 residues. With 6 bases clipped from V and 8 bases from J, the junction kept 5 bases outside the gene matches. Germline CDR1 ENHRY, CDR2 SYGVKD. The CDR3 sequence is CAIRSTGVEAFF. DNA for the CDR3: TGTGCCATCAGGTCGACAGGGGTCGAAGCTTTCTTT.

V usage is TRBV18 and J usage is TRBJ2-7, with D unclear. There are 13 residues in the CDR3. V was cut by 2 bases and J by 5 bases, with 10 bases left in between. Germline CDR1 and CDR2: KGHSH and LQKENI. The CDR3, as DNA: TGTGCCAGCTCACCAGAGCACCTCCACGAGCAGTACTTC. It codes for CASSPEHLHEQYF. The entire variable domain, with the rest obtained from reference TRBV18 and TRBJ2-7, is as follows: NAGVMQNPRHLVRRRGQEARLRCSPMKGHSHVYWYRQLPEEGLKFMVYLQKENIIDESGMPKERFSAEFPKEGPSILRIQQVVRGDSAAYFCASSPEHLHEQYFGPGTRLTVT.

The chain has TRBV11-2 and TRBJ2-7, with TRBD2 as a possible D gene (7 bases). This CDR3 has 15 residues. Germline loops: CDR1 SGHAT, CDR2 FQNNGV. V was clipped by 1 base and J by 3 bases, with 13 bases between them. For the CDR3, the DNA is TGTGCCAGCAGCTTAGCGGGGGGCCGACTCTACGAGCAGTACTTC. This gives the protein CASSLAGGRLYEQYF.

This chain joins TRBV5-5 and TRBJ1-3; possible D gene TRBD1, 5 bases. This CDR3 is 17 amino acids long. V was pared by 0 bases and J by 3 bases, with 16 bases between. Germline V gene data show CDR1 as SGHKS and CDR2 as YYEKEE (reference sequence). CDR3 coding DNA: TGTGCCAGCAGCTTGGCCCCCGCAGGGTCTGGTGGAAACACCATATATTTT. It translates to CASSLAPAGSGGNTIYF.

The chain carries TRBV11-2 and TRBJ2-1; TRBD2 matches 14 bases. This CDR3 has 18 amino acids. V was pared by 2 bases and J by 9 bases, with 12 bases of the junction left unmatched. Germline V gene lookup returns CDR1 SGHAT and CDR2 FQNNGV. The DNA of the CDR3 is TGTGCCAGCAGCTTAAAAGGGGGACTAGCGGGAGAAGGGAGTGAGCAGTTCTTC. The encoded protein is CASSLKGGLAGEGSEQFF.

This chain links TRBV2 with TRBJ1-3; maybe TRBD1 (6 bases). The CDR3 sequence is 13 residues long. CDR1 is SNHLY and CDR2 is FYNNEI in the germline V gene. Trimming pared 2 bases from V and 10 bases from J, leaving 12 bases between. As DNA, the CDR3 is TGTGCCAGCAGTGAAAGGGAGGGGGGTACCATATATTTT. Translated: CASSEREGGTIYF.

This rearrangement joins TRBV7-9 to TRBJ1-5, with D uncertain. V lost 6 bases, J lost 3 bases, and 18 bases lay in between. Germline CDR1 is SEHNR and CDR2 is FQNEAQ (reference sequence). This CDR3 has 16 residues. The DNA of the CDR3 is TGTGCCAGCAGTCCGGAGGCGGTGGACCCCAATCAGCCCCAGCATTTT. Translated: CASSPEAVDPNQPQHF.

This clone was seen only once. The chain links TRBV10-3 to TRBJ1-2, with 7 bases aligning to TRBD1. After removal of 3 bases from V and 5 bases from J, the junction contained 9 bases not matched to a gene. Germline lookup yields CDR1 ENHRY and CDR2 SYGVKD. This CDR3 spans 15 amino acids. In DNA, the CDR3 is TGTGCCATCAGTGATGGACAGGTGAGGCGGTATGGCTACACCTTC. It translates to CAISDGQVRRYGYTF.

This rearrangement joins TRBV19 to TRBJ2-1; 8 bases map to TRBD1. V shed 4 bases, J shed 4 bases, and the junction held 3 bases outside the gene matches. CDR1 is LNHDA, CDR2 SQIVND, per germline (reference sequence). The CDR3 totals 14 residues. The CDR3, as DNA: TGTGCCAGTAGTACAGGGGGCGATTACAATGAGCAGTTCTTC. Its translation is CASSTGGDYNEQFF.

This clone has a handful of counts. V is TRBV10-3 and J is TRBJ2-3; TRBD1 agrees at 7 bases. Germline trimming cut 6 bases from V and 2 bases from J; bases unmatched to any gene: 8. The CDR3 sequence is 15 residues long. CDR1 is ENHRY, CDR2 SYGVKD, per germline. The CDR3 bases are TGTGCCATCAGGGATCCGGGACAGAACACAGATACGCAGTATTTT. Residues: CAIRDPGQNTDTQYF.

The chain has TRBV11-2 and TRBJ2-1; 8 nucleotides agree with TRBD1. The J segment lost 4 bases and the V segment lost 5 bases, leaving 10 bases of the junction unmatched. Germline CDR1 SGHAT, CDR2 FQNNGV. The CDR3 sequence is 16 residues long. CDR3 coding DNA: TGTGCCAGCAGCCAGCAAGTTGGGACAGGATACAATGAGCAGTTCTTC. Amino acids: CASSQQVGTGYNEQFF.

The chain has TRBV5-1 and TRBJ2-7, with TRBD1 identical over 7 bases. This CDR3 comprises 14 residues. The junction had 12 bases not matched to a gene; V was cut back by 7 bases and J by 5 bases. Germline V gene lookup returns CDR1 SGHRS and CDR2 YFSETQ. Here the CDR3 reads CASRQDRVANEQYF. In DNA form, the CDR3 reads TGCGCCAGCCGCCAAGACAGGGTGGCCAACGAGCAGTACTTC.

The rearrangement uses TRBV28 and TRBJ2-3; possible D gene TRBD2, 5 bases. Germline V CDR1 and CDR2: MDHEN, SYDVKM. Deletions cut 5 bases from V and 3 bases from J, with 6 bases between. The CDR3 is 12 amino acids. CDR3 bases: TGTGCCAGCAGTAGGAGGACAGATACGCAGTATTTT. Protein product: CASSRRTDTQYF.

V and J are TRBV15 and TRBJ2-5, with D perhaps matching TRBD1 (5 bases). V lost 0 bases, J lost 1 base, and 6 bases lay in between. CDR3 length: 14 amino acids. In germline, CDR1 is LNHNV, CDR2 YYDKDF (reference sequence). DNA of the CDR3: TGTGCCACCAGCAGAGAAGGGGTCCAAGAGACCCAGTACTTC. Translated: CATSREGVQETQYF.

With regard to this clone: The junction does not match germline at one end; this may be a read error. This chain connects TRBV25-1 to TRBJ2-7; no definite D call. CDR1 is MGHDK, CDR2 SYGVNS, per germline. This CDR3 contains 9 residues. The CDR3 loop is CASSEGRIF. The CDR3 DNA reads as TGTGCCAGCAGTGAAGGCAGAATCTTC.